The 18 T cell receptor beta chains reported below all come from one sample, sequenced in a study of T cell responses to AZD1222 COVID-19 vaccine. The assay was immunoSEQ multiplex PCR, and TCRdb's table has in-frame clones only and misses some. The sample holds around 200,000 clones, almost 90% seen once. Sequencing was performed on peripheral blood, taken on day 0 of AZD1222 vaccination. These TCRs come from an adult in good health.

This chain connects TRBV4-3 to TRBJ2-7, with 7 positions matching TRBD1. CDR3 length equals 15 residues. V dropped 0 bases and J dropped 3; count of bases not matched to a gene: 5. Germline-derived CDR1 and CDR2 are LGHNA and YSLEER. CDR3 DNA: TGCGCCAGCAGCCAAGAAGGGGGCCAAATCTACGAGCAGTACTTC. Translation gives CASSQEGGQIYEQYF.

In its sample, this clone was seen once. CDR3 coding DNA: TGTGCCAGCAGCTTAGAATCGGCAGCTGGAAACACCATATATTTT. Protein product: CASSLESAAGNTIYF. The chain has TRBV7-8 and TRBJ1-3; D gene ambiguous. CDR1 is SGHVS, CDR2 FQNEAQ, per germline. The CDR3 totals 15 residues. The V gene lost 1 base and the J gene lost 2 bases, with 9 bases spanning the gap.

This clone was observed a handful of times. This sequence joins TRBV4-2 and TRBJ1-2; no firm D call. Germline V gene lookup returns CDR1 LGHNA and CDR2 YNFKEQ. CDR3 length: 17 residues. The V end lost 0 bases, the J end lost 0 bases, and 14 bases lay between the germline ends. The CDR3 region is CASSQDLAALANYGYTF. Written as DNA, the CDR3 is TGTGCCAGCAGCCAAGATCTAGCAGCCCTAGCTAACTATGGCTACACCTTC.

The V call is TRBV20-1, the J call TRBJ2-7; TRBD2 matches at 8 bases. From germline, CDR1 is DFQATT and CDR2 SNEGSKA (reference sequence). V lost 3 bases and J lost 1; bases outside the gene matches: 11. The CDR3 is 16 residues long. The CDR3 loop is CSASDHRASGSYEQYF. CDR3 coding DNA: TGCAGTGCTAGTGATCACCGTGCTAGCGGGTCCTACGAGCAGTACTTC.

Written as DNA, the CDR3 is TGTGCCAGCAGCGGGAGGACTAGCGGGAGAGACAACACCGGGGAGCTGTTTTTT. This gives the protein CASSGRTSGRDNTGELFF. This chain joins TRBV9 and TRBJ2-2; 13 bases fit TRBD2. Per the germline V gene, CDR1 is SGDLS and CDR2 is YYNGEE. Trimming removed 3 bases from V and 2 bases from J; junction bases left unmatched: 7. This CDR3 spans 18 amino acids.

V is TRBV20-1 and J is TRBJ2-5, with 7 bases aligning to TRBD1. The junction had 7 bases not matched to a gene; V was cut back by 3 bases and J by 3 bases. Germline V gives CDR1 DFQATT, CDR2 SNEGSKA (reference sequence). CDR3 length equals 14 residues. The DNA for the CDR3 is TGCAGTGCTAGTTTGGGACAGTTCAAAGAGACCCAGTACTTC. Amino acid sequence: CSASLGQFKETQYF.

The chain links TRBV7-9 to TRBJ1-1; no definite D call. CDR3 length equals 16 residues. V lost 5 bases to trimming and J lost 3 bases, with 19 bases between them. Germline assignment: CDR1 SEHNR and CDR2 FQNEAQ (reference sequence). CDR3 DNA sequence: TGTGCCAGCAGCCCCCCGGGAAGGGTGATCCACACTGAAGCTTTCTTT. This translates into CASSPPGRVIHTEAFF.

The chain couples TRBV5-4 to TRBJ2-5, with 7 positions matching TRBD2. V was pared by 4 bases and J by 4 bases, with 7 bases of the junction left unmatched. CDR1 is SGHNT, CDR2 YYREEE, per germline (reference sequence). The CDR3 sequence is 14 residues long. This CDR3 reads CASSPSGEGETQYF. In DNA, the CDR3 is TGTGCCAGCAGCCCGAGCGGGGAGGGAGAGACCCAGTACTTC.

V gene TRBV6-4 combines with J gene TRBJ2-1; 16 positions match TRBD2. The CDR3 loop spans 18 amino acids. CDR1 and CDR2 (germline): MRHNA, SNTAGT. Trimming took 11 bases from V and 0 from J; bases not matched to a gene: 10. CDR3: CAGRSGLAGGSSYNEQFF. DNA for the CDR3: TGTGCCGGACGCTCGGGACTAGCGGGAGGGAGCTCCTACAATGAGCAGTTCTTC.

The chain recombines TRBV10-2 with TRBJ1-6; unclear D gene. CDR3 length: 16 amino acids. Germline loops: CDR1 WSHSY, CDR2 SAAADI. Trimming left V 3 bases short and J 7 bases short, with 16 bases between. The CDR3 sequence: CASSDGVRSLNSPLHF. In DNA form, the CDR3 reads TGCGCCAGCAGTGACGGGGTCCGGAGTCTAAATTCACCCCTCCACTTT.

The rearrangement links TRBV7-9 to TRBJ2-2; D is undetermined. Germline V gene lookup returns CDR1 SEHNR and CDR2 FQNEAQ (reference sequence). Between the trimmed V and J ends, which lost 1 base and 7 bases, there was a span of 13 bases. CDR3 length: 15 residues. Written as DNA, the CDR3 is TGTGCCAGCAGCTTAGGGAGTGGGTTCGGCGGGGAGCTGTTTTTT. Protein sequence: CASSLGSGFGGELFF.

The sample holds one count of this clone. This chain uses TRBV19 with TRBJ1-6, with 7 bases aligning to TRBD1. J gave up 4 bases and V 10 bases, and 4 bases lay outside the gene matches. This CDR3 is 13 amino acids long. Germline-derived CDR1 and CDR2 are LNHDA and SQIVND (reference sequence). CDR3 protein: CATAGGYNSPLHF. CDR3 bases: TGTGCCACCGCAGGGGGATATAATTCACCCCTCCACTTT.

V and J are TRBV28 and TRBJ1-5, with D maybe TRBD1 (5 bases). The ends were cut back, 3 bases at V and 1 base at J, with 10 bases in the middle. CDR1 is MDHEN and CDR2 is SYDVKM in the germline V gene. The CDR3 is 15 residues long. CDR3 loop: CASSFGAGSNQPQHF. The CDR3 bases are TGTGCCAGCAGTTTCGGGGCAGGGAGCAATCAGCCCCAGCATTTT.

The V and J genes are TRBV6-5 and TRBJ1-2; 10 positions agree with TRBD1. The trim removed 2 bases at V and 5 bases at J, leaving 5 bases unmatched. Germline V gives CDR1 MNHEY, CDR2 SVGAGI. This CDR3 contains 15 residues. As DNA, the CDR3 is TGTGCCAGCAGTTACCTGACAGGGGGCGCATATGGCTACACCTTC. This codes for CASSYLTGGAYGYTF.

The chain recombines TRBV13 with TRBJ1-2; 10 bases align to TRBD1. Trimming at V came to 4 bases and at J to 7 bases, leaving 6 bases not matched to a gene. The CDR3 is 14 amino acids. Germline lookup yields CDR1 PRHDT and CDR2 FYEKMQ (reference sequence). CDR3 sequence: CASSSGQGIGGYTF. In DNA form, the CDR3 reads TGTGCCAGCAGCTCGGGACAGGGGATCGGTGGCTACACCTTC. Full variable domain (outside the CDR3, taken from reference TRBV13 and TRBJ1-2): AAGVIQSPRHLIKEKRETATLKCYPIPRHDTVYWYQQGPGQDPQFLISFYEKMQSDKGSIPDRFSAQQFSDYHSELNMSSLELGDSALYFCASSSGQGIGGYTFGSGTRLTVV.

J is TRBJ2-5 and V is TRBV2; TRBD2 is a possible D gene (5 bases). There are 17 residues in the CDR3. Between the trimmed V and J ends, which lost 8 bases and 2 bases, there was a span of 24 bases. The germline V gene has CDR1 SNHLY and CDR2 FYNNEI. The CDR3 loop is CASRASRPPRGQETQYF. CDR3 bases: TGTGCCAGCCGGGCTAGTCGCCCTCCCCGGGGACAAGAGACCCAGTACTTC.

This clone was recorded a few times. V is TRBV14 and J is TRBJ1-2; D not certain. Germline CDR1 and CDR2: SGHDN and FVKESK. The CDR3 sequence is 17 residues long. V was pared by 0 bases and J by 0 bases, with 14 bases between. The CDR3 sequence is CASSQDRSRTTNYGYTF. The CDR3 bases are TGTGCCAGCAGCCAAGATCGTTCGAGGACGACTAACTATGGCTACACCTTC.

This clone was observed a single time. The genes are TRBV7-2 and TRBJ1-2, with TRBD1 identical over 7 bases. The CDR3 runs to 13 residues. Germline assignment: CDR1 SGHTA and CDR2 FQGNSA. V trimming: 5 bases; J trimming: 8 bases; junction bases outside the gene matches: 8. CDR3 bases: TGTGCCAGCAGCCTGGGACAGCCGTCGGGCTACACCTTC. It specifies CASSLGQPSGYTF.